The 12 T cell receptor beta chains listed next were all sequenced from one sample in a study of OX40 agonist ivuxolimab in advanced cancers. This table comes from immunoSEQ multiplex PCR, and its TCRdb copy is limited to in-frame clones, with some not included. This repertoire shows approximately 88,000 clones, over 75% found once; its top ten account for around 0.3%. This material consisted of CD4+ or CD8+ T cells sorted from blood, taken in a trial of the OX40 agonist ivuxolimab. All receptors come from an adult with an advanced solid tumor such as melanoma, head and neck, liver or kidney cancer.

The V call is TRBV27, the J call TRBJ1-6; no reliable D call. V was clipped by 2 bases and J by 8 bases, with 4 bases between them. This CDR3 region has 12 residues. The germline CDR1 and CDR2 sequences are MNHEY and SMNVEV (reference sequence). This chain's CDR3 is CASSLMDSPLHF. For the CDR3, the DNA is TGTGCCAGCAGTTTAATGGATTCACCCCTCCACTTT.

This clone has only one observation. The V gene is TRBV29-1, the J gene TRBJ1-2; unclear D gene. V shed 4 bases and J shed 0 bases, with 12 bases lying between them. CDR1 SQVTM and CDR2 ANQGSEA come from the germline V gene. The CDR3 length is 14 residues. As DNA, the CDR3 is TGCAGCGTTGCAGTGGGGAATACTAACTATGGCTACACCTTC. It yields the protein CSVAVGNTNYGYTF.

This clone has only a few counts. The chain recombines TRBV7-3 with TRBJ2-2; the D call may be TRBD1 or TRBD2 (6 bases each). This CDR3 is built from 15 residues. V shed 2 bases and J shed 3 bases, with 10 bases lying between them. Germline CDR1 reads SGHTA; CDR2 reads FQGTGA. The CDR3 loop reads CASSLDRRDTGELFF. DNA for the CDR3: TGTGCCAGCAGCTTAGACAGGAGGGACACCGGGGAGCTGTTTTTT.

This clone appeared once. V gene TRBV21-1 combines with J gene TRBJ1-1; the table calls TRBD1, which could not be checked here. TRBV21-1 is reported as a pseudogene. There are 19 residues in the CDR3. The CDR3 sequence is CASSKPRTGGVTRRTEAFF. CDR3 in DNA: TGTGCCAGCAGCAAACCCCGCACAGGGGGCGTGACCAGAAGAACTGAAGCTTTCTTT.

V and J are TRBV5-3 and TRBJ1-3, with unresolved D. TRBV5-3 is filed as an ORF, its function uncertain. This CDR3 has 11 residues. The V gene lost 0 bases and the J gene lost 6 bases, with 1 base spanning the gap. The CDR3 sequence is CARSLENTIYF. The CDR3 DNA reads TGTGCCAGAAGCTTGGAAAACACCATATATTTT.

The chain carries TRBV7-9 and TRBJ2-3, with 8 bases identical to TRBD2. The CDR3 contains 16 residues. V lost 5 bases and J lost 4; bases outside the gene matches: 11. The germline V gene has CDR1 SEHNR and CDR2 FQNEAQ (reference sequence). CDR3 loop: CASSPPGTRVADTQYF. DNA of the CDR3: TGTGCCAGCAGCCCCCCCGGGACTAGGGTGGCAGATACGCAGTATTTT. The full variable domain, in which reference TRBV7-9 and TRBJ2-3 provide the parts outside the CDR3, is DTGVSQNPRHKITKRGQNVTFRCDPISEHNRLYWYRQTLGQGPEFLTYFQNEAQLEKSRLLSDRFSAERPKGSFSTLEIQRTEQGDSAMYLCASSPPGTRVADTQYFGPGTRLTVL.

This chain joins TRBV7-2 and TRBJ2-3; TRBD2 might be the D (6 bases). This CDR3 spans 14 amino acids. Germline lookup yields CDR1 SGHTA and CDR2 FQGNSA. V lost 6 bases to trimming and J lost 2 bases, with 12 bases between them. The CDR3 protein is CASRFRTTTDTQYF. DNA for the CDR3: TGTGCCAGCAGGTTTAGGACTACCACAGATACGCAGTATTTT.

The chain recombines TRBV5-4 with TRBJ2-1; D might be TRBD1 (6 bases). CDR1 is SGHNT and CDR2 is YYREEE in the germline V gene (reference sequence). The V end was cut by 4 bases, the J end by 6 bases, with 14 bases between. The CDR3 totals 14 residues. This CDR3 reads CASSRDPGVNEQFF. CDR3 bases: TGTGCCAGCAGCCGGGACCCAGGGGTCAATGAGCAGTTCTTC.

V and J are TRBV2 and TRBJ2-5, with 13 bases fitting TRBD2. The CDR3 has 17 residues. Per germline, CDR1 SNHLY and CDR2 FYNNEI. V trimming: 3 bases; J trimming: 2 bases; junction bases outside the gene matches: 6. CDR3: CASSDRGLAGWQETQYF. In nucleotides, the CDR3 is TGTGCCAGCAGTGATAGGGGACTAGCGGGGTGGCAAGAGACCCAGTACTTC.

The chain joins TRBV7-2 to TRBJ1-1, with D perhaps matching TRBD1 (6 bases). The V and J ends lost 3 bases and 3 bases respectively, with 14 bases between them. CDR1 is SGHTA, CDR2 FQGNSA, per germline. The CDR3 covers 15 residues. CDR3 sequence: CASSLAGTRDTEAFF. The CDR3 bases are TGTGCCAGCAGCTTGGCCGGGACAAGGGACACTGAAGCTTTCTTT.

The rearrangement uses TRBV11-2 and TRBJ2-5; the match to TRBD1 covers 10 bases. Trimming cost V 3 bases and J 9 bases; bases outside gene matches: 7. The CDR3 loop spans 14 amino acids. The germline V gene encodes CDR1 SGHAT and CDR2 FQNNGV. The CDR3 DNA follows: TGTGCCAGCAGCTTGCGACAGGGGGCGTTGTCCCAGTACTTC. Amino acids: CASSLRQGALSQYF.

The gene calls are TRBV5-5 and TRBJ1-1; tentatively, D is TRBD1 (5 bases). The CDR3 extends over 15 amino acids. Germline CDR1 SGHKS, CDR2 YYEKEE (reference sequence). The germline V and J ends were trimmed by 5 bases and 0 bases, with 14 bases remaining between them. The CDR3 DNA follows: TGTGCCAGCAGGCGAGCAGACAGCCTGAACACTGAAGCTTTCTTT. Protein sequence: CASRRADSLNTEAFF.